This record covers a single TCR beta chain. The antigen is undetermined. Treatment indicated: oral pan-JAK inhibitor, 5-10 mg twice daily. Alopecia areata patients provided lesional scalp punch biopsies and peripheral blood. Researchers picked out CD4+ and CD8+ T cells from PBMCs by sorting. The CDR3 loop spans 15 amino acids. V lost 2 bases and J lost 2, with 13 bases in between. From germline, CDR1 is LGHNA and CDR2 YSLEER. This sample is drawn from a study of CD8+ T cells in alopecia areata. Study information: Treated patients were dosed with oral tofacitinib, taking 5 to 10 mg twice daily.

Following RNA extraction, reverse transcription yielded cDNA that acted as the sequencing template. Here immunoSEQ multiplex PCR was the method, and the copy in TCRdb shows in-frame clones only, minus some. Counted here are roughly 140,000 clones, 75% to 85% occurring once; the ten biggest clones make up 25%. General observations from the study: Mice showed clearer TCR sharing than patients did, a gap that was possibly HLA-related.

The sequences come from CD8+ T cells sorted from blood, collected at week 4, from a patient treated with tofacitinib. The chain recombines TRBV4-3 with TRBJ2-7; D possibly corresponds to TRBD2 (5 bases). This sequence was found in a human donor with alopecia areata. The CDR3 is CASSQSIASTYEQYF. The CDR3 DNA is TGCGCCAGCAGCCAATCAATAGCGTCTACCTACGAGCAGTACTTC.